The 26 T cell receptor beta chains below were found in one sample sequenced in a study of T-cell reconstitution after alpha-beta-depleted transplantation in children. Construction of the TCRbeta library involved unique molecular identifiers. TCRdb reprocessed the PCR reads with MiXCR, giving one entry per CDR3 protein. This table holds about 540,000 distinct CDR3 sequences, roughly 30% found once. The sample consisted of PBMCs, taken before TCRalphabeta/CD19-depleted stem cell transplant. All receptors come from a boy less than two years old with Wiskott-Aldrich syndrome, due to receive a stem cell transplant.

This clonotype has more than one count but fewer than ten. V gene TRBV2 combines with J gene TRBJ1-4; 9 bases are shared with TRBD1. The CDR3 sequence is 15 residues long. Germline V gene sequence: CDR1 SNHLY, CDR2 FYNNEI. The J segment lost 7 bases and the V segment lost 6 bases, leaving 9 bases of the junction unmatched. CDR3 in amino acids: CASRDRGRVSEKLFF. CDR3 nucleotide sequence: TGTGCCAGCAGGGACAGGGGAAGAGTATCTGAAAAACTGTTTTTT.

This clonotype came up a few times. V is TRBV12-3 or TRBV12-4 and J is TRBJ2-7; D remains unclear. The CDR3 totals 13 residues. The ends were cut back, 3 bases at V and 2 bases at J, with 8 bases in the middle. CDR3: CASSFSRTYEQYF. CDR3 DNA: TGTGCCAGCAGTTTCTCTAGGACCTACGAGCAGTACTTC.

The chain carries TRBV6-1 and TRBJ1-5; 7 bases line up with TRBD1. This CDR3 is 15 amino acids long. With 5 bases clipped from V and 2 bases from J, the junction kept 6 bases outside the gene matches. Germline V lookup: CDR1 MNHNS, CDR2 SASEGT. The CDR3: CASSPTGVGNQPQHF. Here the CDR3 DNA reads TGTGCCAGCAGTCCTACAGGGGTGGGCAATCAGCCCCAGCATTTT.

This clonotype was detected only a few times. The V and J genes are TRBV29-1 and TRBJ1-2; 7 bases line up with TRBD1. This CDR3 spans 14 amino acids. Losses at the gene ends were 4 bases for V and 4 bases for J; bases not matched to a gene: 9. CDR1 and CDR2 from the germline V gene are SQVTM and ANQGSEA. Written as DNA, the CDR3 is TGCAGCGTTGTCTACCGGGACAGCCTCTATGGCTACACCTTC. It encodes CSVVYRDSLYGYTF.

This chain uses TRBV20-1 with TRBJ2-5, with D hard to call. This CDR3 spans 12 amino acids. Trimming shortened V by 7 bases and J by 5 bases, and 14 bases separated the two germline ends. Germline V lookup: CDR1 DFQATT, CDR2 SNEGSKA (reference sequence). The CDR3 sequence is CSGLTPEETQYF. The DNA for the CDR3 is TGCAGTGGCCTAACCCCTGAGGAGACCCAGTACTTC.

The chain recombines TRBV4-2 with TRBJ2-7; D is tentatively TRBD1 or TRBD2 (5 bases each). The V end was cut by 2 bases, the J end by 0 bases, with 14 bases between. Germline assignment: CDR1 LGHNA and CDR2 YNFKEQ. The CDR3 extends over 16 amino acids. Here the CDR3 DNA reads TGTGCCAGCAGCCAAACCGGGACGGGGAGCTCCTACGAGCAGTACTTC. This codes for CASSQTGTGSSYEQYF.

This chain connects TRBV7-3 to TRBJ2-6, with a tentative D call TRBD1 (5 bases). The V end was cut by 6 bases, the J end by 2 bases, with 11 bases between. The CDR3 totals 15 residues. CDR1 is SGHTA, CDR2 FQGTGA, per germline. The CDR3 nucleotides read TGTGCCAGCAGTATCCAGGGTCCTGGGGCCAACGTCCTGACTTTC. It translates to CASSIQGPGANVLTF.

The CDR3 DNA follows: TGTGCCAGCAGTTACAATTTAGGAGGGTCCTACAATGAGCAGTTCTTC. Translated: CASSYNLGGSYNEQFF. The chain joins TRBV6-5 to TRBJ2-1; a possible D gene is TRBD2 (6 bases). The CDR3 contains 16 residues. Germline V CDR1 and CDR2: MNHEY, SVGAGI. The V gene lost 2 bases and the J gene lost 1 base, with 12 bases spanning the gap.

This clonotype occurred a few times. The CDR3 DNA follows: TGTGCCAGCAGCTTACTTGCTGGGTCGAAACAAGAGACCCAGTACTTC. This sequence encodes CASSLLAGSKQETQYF. The chain joins TRBV5-6 to TRBJ2-5; D uncertain. The germline V and J ends were trimmed by 2 bases and 2 bases, with 16 bases remaining between them. This CDR3 contains 16 residues. Germline V gene data show CDR1 as SGHDT and CDR2 as YYEEEE.

This clonotype turned up a few times. The gene calls are TRBV28 and TRBJ1-2, with D perhaps matching TRBD1 (6 bases). V was pared by 4 bases and J by 8 bases, with 20 bases between. The CDR3 sequence is 15 residues long. Germline assignment: CDR1 MDHEN and CDR2 SYDVKM. CDR3 coding DNA: TGTGCCAGCAGTTCCCCAGGGGAGGGAGTTGGCGGCTACACCTTC. Protein product: CASSSPGEGVGGYTF.

As for this clonotype: At one end, the junction sequence differs from germline, possibly due to a read error. J is TRBJ2-6 and V is TRBV5-6; D may be TRBD1 (5 bases). Germline V gives CDR1 SGHDT, CDR2 YYEEEE. CDR3 length: 14 amino acids. The CDR3 loop reads CASSFPSGANGLTF. CDR3 nucleotides: TGTGCCAGCAGCTTTCCCTCTGGGGCCAACGGCCTGACTTTC. Using reference TRBV5-6 and TRBJ2-6 for the parts outside the CDR3, the full variable domain is DAGVTQSPTHLIKTRGQQVTLRCSPKSGHDTVSWYQQALGQGPQFIFQYYEEEERQRGNFPDRFSGHQFPNYSSELNVNALLLGDSALYLCASSFPSGANGLTFGAGSRLTVL.

This clonotype appeared once. The CDR3 loop reads CASSLDGTGEYEQYF. DNA of the CDR3: TGTGCCAGCAGCTTAGATGGAACAGGGGAATACGAGCAGTACTTC. V usage is TRBV7-6 and J usage is TRBJ2-7; 7 bases match TRBD1. V shed 1 base, J shed 4 bases, and the junction held 7 bases outside the gene matches. CDR3 length: 15 residues. Germline values: CDR1 SGHVS, CDR2 FNYEAQ. Full variable domain (missing parts from reference TRBV7-6 and TRBJ2-7): GAGVSQSPRYKVTKRGQDVALRCDPISGHVSLYWYRQALGQGPEFLTYFNYEAQQDKSGLPNDRFSAERPEGSISTLTIQRTEQRDSAMYRCASSLDGTGEYEQYFGPGTRLTVT.

Details on this clonotype: At one end, the junction sequence differs from germline, possibly due to a read error. The chain uses TRBV28 and TRBJ1-6, with D perhaps matching TRBD1 (6 bases). The CDR3 has 13 residues. Germline lookup yields CDR1 MDHEN and CDR2 SYDVKM. The CDR3, as DNA: TGTGCCAGCAGTGCACTACCGGACAGTTCGAGCAAATTT. Residues: CASSALPDSSSKF.

The table lists this clonotype with a count of one. The chain combines TRBV12-3 or TRBV12-4 with TRBJ2-7; D gene ambiguous. V was pared by 5 bases and J by 3 bases, with 11 bases between. This CDR3 has 13 amino acids. In DNA, the CDR3 is TGTGCCAGCAGTCCCCGGAGAGACTACGAGCAGTACTTC. This translates into CASSPRRDYEQYF.

CDR3 DNA: TGTGCCAGCACCAAACTAGCGAAGTCCTACAATGAGCAGTTCTTC. It specifies CASTKLAKSYNEQFF. This chain uses TRBV12-3 or TRBV12-4 with TRBJ2-1; 7 bases match TRBD2. CDR3 length: 15 residues. V shed 7 bases, J shed 1 base, and the junction held 7 bases outside the gene matches.

V gene TRBV7-3 combines with J gene TRBJ2-7; a weak D match, TRBD2 (6 bases). Trimming removed 1 base at V and 3 bases at J, with 16 bases between. CDR1 is SGHTA and CDR2 is FQGTGA in the germline V gene. This CDR3 has 16 amino acids. The CDR3 coding sequence is TGTGCCAGCAGCTTAAGCGGGGCTCCGGGACTCTACGAGCAGTACTTC. This translates into CASSLSGAPGLYEQYF.

This clonotype was seen only a few times. The genes are TRBV11-1 and TRBJ2-1; TRBD2 agrees at 11 bases. Unmatched junction bases numbered 10, after V lost 2 bases and J lost 7 bases. Germline V lookup: CDR1 SGHAT, CDR2 FQDESV (reference sequence). The CDR3 is 17 amino acids. The CDR3 loop reads CASSLFTSGSNGNEQFF. The DNA of the CDR3 is TGTGCCAGCAGCTTATTCACTAGCGGGAGCAACGGGAATGAGCAGTTCTTC.

The chain recombines TRBV7-2 with TRBJ1-2, with a weak D call TRBD1 (6 bases). CDR3 length equals 13 residues. Deletions cut 5 bases from V and 8 bases from J, with 15 bases between. CDR1 SGHTA and CDR2 FQGNSA come from the germline V gene. CDR3 coding DNA: TGTGCCAGCAGCCCGGGGGGGCCCGGGGGCTACACCTTC. Translated: CASSPGGPGGYTF. Complete variable domain (other parts from reference TRBV7-2 and TRBJ1-2): GAGVSQSPSNKVTEKGKDVELRCDPISGHTALYWYRQSLGQGLEFLIYFQGNSAPDKSGLPSDRFSAERTGGSVSTLTIQRTQQEDSAVYLCASSPGGPGGYTFGSGTRLTVV.

This clonotype has a handful of counts. The chain carries TRBV5-1 and TRBJ2-1, with 14 bases identical to TRBD2. Per the germline V gene, CDR1 is SGHRS and CDR2 is YFSETQ. CDR3 length: 17 residues. Trimming cost V 4 bases and J 4 bases; bases outside gene matches: 7. The CDR3 sequence: CASSPGTSGSLYNEQFF. CDR3 bases: TGCGCCAGCAGCCCTGGGACTAGCGGGAGTCTATACAATGAGCAGTTCTTC.

The chain links TRBV4-1 to TRBJ1-5, with 10 bases identical to TRBD1. The J segment lost 6 bases and the V segment lost 2 bases, leaving 7 bases of the junction unmatched. Germline values: CDR1 MGHRA, CDR2 YSYEKL. CDR3 length: 16 residues. Here the CDR3 reads CASSQLGGQGSQPQHF. CDR3 bases: TGCGCCAGCAGCCAACTCGGGGGACAGGGGAGTCAGCCCCAGCATTTT.

The chain employs TRBV7-4 and TRBJ2-7; 9 bases match TRBD2. The CDR3 is made up of 17 amino acids. Per the germline V gene, CDR1 is SGHVT and CDR2 is SQSDAQ. Unmatched junction bases numbered 9, after V lost 1 base and J lost 2 bases. The chain's CDR3 is CASSLVAAGGLTYEQYF. The DNA for the CDR3 is TGTGCCAGCAGCTTAGTGGCGGCGGGAGGGTTAACCTACGAGCAGTACTTC.

The V gene is TRBV28, the J gene TRBJ2-7; 9 bases line up with TRBD1. J lost 0 bases, V lost 6 bases, and 12 bases had no gene match. Germline CDR1 and CDR2: MDHEN and SYDVKM. The CDR3 has 17 residues. CDR3 protein: CASSTDRDRATSYEQYF. The CDR3 DNA reads as TGTGCCAGCAGCACAGACCGGGACAGGGCAACCTCCTACGAGCAGTACTTC.

Only a few counts were recorded for this clonotype. The V and J genes are TRBV28 and TRBJ2-7; D gene ambiguous. Trimming removed 1 base from V and 3 bases from J, with 19 bases in between. The length of the CDR3 is 17 residues. Germline values: CDR1 MDHEN, CDR2 SYDVKM. The CDR3 loop is CASSLYPIGAKFYEQYF. The CDR3 region has the DNA TGTGCCAGCAGTTTATACCCCATAGGAGCGAAGTTCTACGAGCAGTACTTC. Full variable domain (outside the CDR3, taken from reference TRBV28 and TRBJ2-7): DVKVTQSSRYLVKRTGEKVFLECVQDMDHENMFWYRQDPGLGLRLIYFSYDVKMKEKGDIPEGYSVSREKKERFSLILESASTNQTSMYLCASSLYPIGAKFYEQYFGPGTRLTVT.

The gene calls are TRBV20-1 and TRBJ2-3; 8 nucleotides align to TRBD1. With V trimmed by 5 bases and J by 4 bases, 5 bases remained unmatched. CDR3 length equals 13 residues. Germline CDR1 DFQATT, CDR2 SNEGSKA (reference sequence). CDR3 sequence reads: CSARRQGSDTQYF. The DNA of the CDR3 is TGCAGTGCTCGAAGACAGGGGTCAGATACGCAGTATTTT.

V gene TRBV7-7 combines with J gene TRBJ2-1; 8 nucleotides align to TRBD1. The V gene end was trimmed by 2 bases and the J gene end by 5 bases; junction bases not matched to a gene: 2. Germline assignment: CDR1 SSHAT and CDR2 FNYEAQ (reference sequence). The CDR3 spans 14 residues. The CDR3 here is CASSLRTGHNEQFF. The CDR3 nucleotides are TGTGCCAGCAGCTTAAGGACAGGGCACAATGAGCAGTTCTTC.

Here the CDR3 reads CASSLAARRETQYF. CDR3 nucleotide sequence: TGTGCCAGCAGTTTAGCAGCTAGGCGAGAGACCCAGTACTTC. V usage is TRBV12-3 or TRBV12-4 and J usage is TRBJ2-5; D not resolved. The length of the CDR3 is 14 residues. Trimming cost V 0 bases and J 4 bases, with 9 bases left between them.